These 26 T cell receptor beta chains originate from one sample sequenced in a study of blood T cell repertoires in COVID-19. Measured with immunoSEQ multiplex PCR; TCRdb has only the in-frame clones, and not every one. Here the sample spans about 430,000 clones, over 75% being singletons. The sequenced sample consisted of PBMCs or T cells enriched from blood (not recorded which). The source of these receptors is a woman aged 18-35 years who had been exposed to COVID-19.

The CDR3 bases are TGTGCCAGCACCCCAGGGAGGACTGGAAACACCATATATTTT. Translation: CASTPGRTGNTIYF. This chain joins TRBV6-5 and TRBJ1-3, with D possibly TRBD1 on 5 matching bases. The length of the CDR3 is 14 residues. Trimming cost V 7 bases and J 2 bases, with 12 bases left between them. Per germline, CDR1 MNHEY and CDR2 SVGAGI.

This sequence joins TRBV4-1 and TRBJ1-2; TRBD1 might be the D (6 bases). Germline-derived CDR1 and CDR2 are MGHRA and YSYEKL. This CDR3 is built from 15 residues. V lost 3 bases and J lost 4, with 15 bases in between. The CDR3: CASSQPGQLAYGYTF. The CDR3 coding sequence is TGCGCCAGCAGCCAGCCAGGACAGTTGGCCTATGGCTACACCTTC.

V usage is TRBV2 and J usage is TRBJ2-3; D is possibly TRBD1 (5 bases). V was pared by 8 bases and J by 6 bases, with 15 bases between. CDR3 length equals 13 residues. Germline V gene lookup returns CDR1 SNHLY and CDR2 FYNNEI. CDR3 nucleotides: TGTGCCAGCGGCGGTAGACAGTGGGATACGCAGTATTTT. Translated: CASGGRQWDTQYF.

The CDR3 region has the DNA TGTGCCAGCAGCTTTTCCGGGACAGGGAAGACCGGGGAGCTGTTTTTT. It codes for CASSFSGTGKTGELFF. This chain links TRBV11-3 with TRBJ2-2; 9 bases are shared with TRBD1. V dropped 3 bases and J dropped 5; count of bases not matched to a gene: 7. Germline CDR1 and CDR2: SGHNT and YENEEA. The CDR3 runs to 16 residues.

The chain links TRBV5-4 to TRBJ1-1; D perhaps matches TRBD1 (5 bases). There are 14 residues in the CDR3. Germline assignment: CDR1 SGHNT and CDR2 YYREEE (reference sequence). The ends were cut back, 2 bases at V and 1 base at J, with 9 bases in the middle. CDR3 region: CASSLDRSNTEAFF. The CDR3 DNA reads as TGTGCCAGCAGCTTAGACAGATCGAACACTGAAGCTTTCTTT.

In its sample, this clone was seen once. The chain has TRBV5-4 and TRBJ2-7; 7 nucleotides align to TRBD2. Germline V gives CDR1 SGHNT, CDR2 YYREEE (reference sequence). This CDR3 region has 15 residues. Germline trimming cut 1 base from V and 3 bases from J; bases unmatched to any gene: 7. CDR3 sequence reads: CASSLLRGTNYEQYF. CDR3 DNA: TGTGCCAGCAGCTTGTTGCGGGGGACGAACTACGAGCAGTACTTC.

The V call is TRBV6-1, the J call TRBJ1-4, with 9 bases aligning to TRBD1. The V gene's germline CDR1 is MNHNS and CDR2 SASEGT. The CDR3 extends over 17 amino acids. V lost 4 bases to trimming and J lost 3 bases; unmatched junction nucleotides: 9. The CDR3, as DNA: TGTGCCAGCAGTGCGGTCCCGGGACAGGGTTCTAATGAAAAACTGTTTTTT. Translating it yields CASSAVPGQGSNEKLFF.

This clone has only one observation. The chain is built from TRBV7-3 and TRBJ2-5; D perhaps matches TRBD1 (7 bases). This CDR3 contains 14 residues. Per the germline V gene, CDR1 is SGHTA and CDR2 is FQGTGA. V lost 6 bases and J lost 5, with 16 bases in between. CDR3 in DNA: TGTGCCAGCAGTTCAGGGGGGCGTCTCGAGACCCAGTACTTC. It yields the protein CASSSGGRLETQYF.

This chain joins TRBV28 and TRBJ1-6; D is unclear. Germline V gives CDR1 MDHEN, CDR2 SYDVKM. There are 12 residues in the CDR3. The V end was cut by 8 bases, the J end by 5 bases, with 7 bases between. The CDR3 nucleotides read TGTGCCAGCTTCCAGGATAATTCACCCCTCCACTTT. Amino acids: CASFQDNSPLHF.

This clone has a handful of counts. The chain has TRBV18 and TRBJ1-1; D may be TRBD1 (5 bases). V lost 9 bases and J 2 bases, leaving 13 bases between the germline ends. The CDR3 is made up of 13 amino acids. Germline V lookup: CDR1 KGHSH, CDR2 LQKENI. CDR3: CASSEGTNTEAFF. CDR3 coding DNA: TGTGCCAGTTCGGAGGGGACCAACACTGAAGCTTTCTTT.

The chain links TRBV3-1 (or the pseudogene TRBV3-2) to TRBJ2-7; D unclear. Germline loops: CDR1 LGHDT, CDR2 YNNKEL (reference sequence). CDR3 length: 16 amino acids. V was trimmed by 0 bases and J by 2 bases, leaving 14 bases between them. The CDR3 is CASSQDLNSWAYEQYF. The CDR3 bases are TGTGCCAGCAGCCAAGATCTTAACAGCTGGGCCTACGAGCAGTACTTC.

The chain employs TRBV28 and TRBJ2-7; possible D gene TRBD1, 5 bases. The germline V and J ends were trimmed by 2 bases and 9 bases, with 11 bases remaining between them. This CDR3 contains 12 residues. Germline CDR1 and CDR2: MDHEN and SYDVKM. The chain's CDR3 is CASSLPDRGQYF. CDR3 DNA sequence: TGTGCCAGCAGTTTACCCGACAGAGGGCAGTACTTC.

This rearrangement joins TRBV4-3 to TRBJ2-5, with D possibly TRBD1 on 7 matching bases. The V and J ends lost 1 base and 5 bases respectively, with 11 bases between them. CDR3 length equals 14 residues. Germline CDR1 is LGHNA and CDR2 is YSLEER. For the CDR3, the DNA is TGCGCCAGCAGCCAAGGGTCAGGGGGGGAGACCCAGTACTTC. This encodes CASSQGSGGETQYF.

This clone showed up just once. The chain is built from TRBV18 and TRBJ2-7; the D gene is possibly TRBD1 (5 bases). In germline, CDR1 is KGHSH, CDR2 LQKENI. Deletions cut 3 bases from V and 6 bases from J, with 18 bases between. CDR3 length equals 15 residues. CDR3 DNA: TGTGCCAGCTCACCGCTTCGCGACAGAGTCTCCGAGCAGTACTTC. Translation gives CASSPLRDRVSEQYF.

The V and J genes are TRBV28 and TRBJ1-6; TRBD1 agrees at 9 bases. Germline V gene lookup returns CDR1 MDHEN and CDR2 SYDVKM. The CDR3 consists of 15 residues. V shed 5 bases and J 10 bases; nucleotides not matched to a gene: 9. CDR3 loop: CASSTGQGEKSPLHF. For the CDR3, the DNA is TGTGCCAGCAGTACGGGACAGGGCGAAAAGTCACCCCTCCACTTT.

V gene TRBV7-6 combines with J gene TRBJ1-1, with unresolved D. This CDR3 has 14 residues. Germline lookup yields CDR1 SGHVS and CDR2 FNYEAQ. V lost 5 bases and J lost 5, with 15 bases in between. The CDR3 protein is CASSPNIGGTEAFF. CDR3 nucleotides: TGTGCCAGCAGCCCCAACATTGGAGGGACTGAAGCTTTCTTT. The full variable domain, in which reference TRBV7-6 and TRBJ1-1 provide the parts outside the CDR3, is GAGVSQSPRYKVTKRGQDVALRCDPISGHVSLYWYRQALGQGPEFLTYFNYEAQQDKSGLPNDRFSAERPEGSISTLTIQRTEQRDSAMYRCASSPNIGGTEAFFGQGTRLTVV.

The genes are TRBV27 and TRBJ2-3, with 12 bases that match TRBD2. CDR1 MNHEY and CDR2 SMNVEV come from the germline V gene (reference sequence). V lost 8 bases, J lost 0 bases, and 6 bases stayed unmatched. The CDR3 has 16 residues. The CDR3 DNA sequence: TGTGCCAGCTATGAGCTAGCGGGGGGGAGCACAGATACGCAGTATTTT. This codes for CASYELAGGSTDTQYF.

The rearrangement uses TRBV9 and TRBJ1-3; 9 nucleotides agree with TRBD1. V lost 4 bases, J lost 5 bases, and 4 bases stayed unmatched. Looked up from germline, CDR1 is SGDLS and CDR2 is YYNGEE. The CDR3 covers 14 residues. The CDR3 spells CASSPDRGRNTIYF. The CDR3, as DNA: TGTGCCAGCAGCCCGGACAGGGGAAGAAACACCATATATTTT.

The chain couples TRBV5-1 to TRBJ2-7, with a weak D call TRBD2 (6 bases). Per germline, CDR1 SGHRS and CDR2 YFSETQ. V dropped 4 bases and J dropped 5 bases, with 19 bases sitting between them. CDR3 length: 15 residues. CDR3 sequence (DNA): TGCGCCAGCAGCGGAGGGGCAGGCAGACACCACGAGCAGTACTTC. Residues: CASSGGAGRHHEQYF.

This clone was observed a few times. The chain employs TRBV27 and TRBJ2-3; possibly TRBD1 for D (5 bases). The CDR3 consists of 13 residues. V was clipped by 4 bases and J by 4 bases, with 9 bases between them. CDR1 and CDR2 (germline): MNHEY, SMNVEV (reference sequence). The CDR3, as DNA: TGTGCCAGCAGTTACAGCAGGGCAGATACGCAGTATTTT. Encoded protein: CASSYSRADTQYF.

The J gene is TRBJ1-6, the V gene TRBV28, with 7 positions matching TRBD1. There are 18 residues in the CDR3. CDR1 and CDR2 from the germline V gene are MDHEN and SYDVKM. V dropped 1 base and J dropped 6; count of bases not matched to a gene: 12. CDR3 nucleotides: TGTGCCAGCAGTTTATCCCAGGGGGGAACGACAATTAATTCACCCCTCCACTTT. Translated, it gives CASSLSQGGTTINSPLHF.

The CDR3 bases are TGTGCCAGCAGTACAATGACAGGGACTGATATTGGCTACACCTTC. It yields the protein CASSTMTGTDIGYTF. This sequence joins TRBV28 and TRBJ1-2; 7 bases match TRBD1. V shed 5 bases and J 7 bases; nucleotides not matched to a gene: 13. The CDR3 is 15 residues long. Looked up from germline, CDR1 is MDHEN and CDR2 is SYDVKM.

This clone was detected only a few times. This chain connects TRBV19 to TRBJ1-1; no definite D call. CDR1 and CDR2 from the germline V gene are LNHDA and SQIVND (reference sequence). The germline V and J ends were trimmed by 5 bases and 1 base, with 20 bases remaining between them. The CDR3 extends over 17 amino acids. Written as DNA, the CDR3 is TGTGCCAGTAGTCTGCGTCATATGTTCGTAGCGAACACTGAAGCTTTCTTT. It is translated as CASSLRHMFVANTEAFF. The whole variable domain, filled in from reference TRBV19 and TRBJ1-1, reads DGGITQSPKYLFRKEGQNVTLSCEQNLNHDAMYWYRQDPGQGLRLIYYSQIVNDFQKGDIAEGYSVSREKKESFPLTVTSAQKNPTAFYLCASSLRHMFVANTEAFFGQGTRLTVV.

This sequence joins TRBV19 and TRBJ1-1; 7 nucleotides match TRBD1. The ends lost 7 bases at V and 1 base at J; junction bases unmatched: 6. The CDR3 length is 14 residues. Germline assignment: CDR1 LNHDA and CDR2 SQIVND (reference sequence). As DNA, the CDR3 is TGTGCCAGTAAGTATACAGGGGCGAACACTGAAGCTTTCTTT. Amino acids: CASKYTGANTEAFF. The full variable domain, in which reference TRBV19 and TRBJ1-1 provide the parts outside the CDR3, is DGGITQSPKYLFRKEGQNVTLSCEQNLNHDAMYWYRQDPGQGLRLIYYSQIVNDFQKGDIAEGYSVSREKKESFPLTVTSAQKNPTAFYLCASKYTGANTEAFFGQGTRLTVV.

The chain carries TRBV7-2 and TRBJ2-1; TRBD2 aligns across 15 bases. This CDR3 contains 17 residues. With V trimmed by 5 bases and J by 9 bases, 11 bases remained unmatched. The germline V gene encodes CDR1 SGHTA and CDR2 FQGNSA. The CDR3 is CASSPRTSGRASGEQFF. The CDR3 DNA sequence: TGTGCCAGCAGCCCCCGGACTAGCGGGAGGGCTTCTGGTGAGCAGTTCTTC.

This clone was recorded only once. This chain links TRBV24-1 with TRBJ2-1; 7 bases are a match to TRBD2. Germline V CDR1 and CDR2: KGHDR, SFDVKD. The J segment lost 5 bases and the V segment lost 7 bases, leaving 7 bases of the junction unmatched. This CDR3 region has 14 residues. The CDR3 sequence: CATRPGTNNNEQFF. Here the CDR3 DNA reads TGTGCCACCAGGCCCGGGACTAATAACAATGAGCAGTTCTTC.